These 2 T cell receptor beta chains originate from one sample sequenced in a study of shared clonotypes between healthy human individuals. The table came from immunoSEQ multiplex PCR; TCRdb's copy has only in-frame clones and leaves some out. The data contain some 2.3 million clones, over 90% of them singletons. Sequenced: naive CD4+ T cells from PBMCs. Subset specified: CD45RA+ positively selected. Receptors were obtained from a man between 18 and 35 years old in good health. Some clones in this sample may be carry-over from other donors' samples.

J is TRBJ2-1 and V is TRBV5-1, with 7 bases aligning to TRBD2. Germline assignment: CDR1 SGHRS and CDR2 YFSETQ. This CDR3 region has 15 residues. The V and J ends lost 5 bases and 3 bases, in that order; junction bases with no gene match: 8. As DNA, the CDR3 is TGCGCCAGCAGTACTGCGGGACTAATCTACAATGAGCAGTTCTTC. This translates into CASSTAGLIYNEQFF.

The chain joins TRBV7-3 to TRBJ2-3; D is undetermined. Between the trimmed V and J ends, which lost 2 bases and 0 bases, there was a span of 9 bases. CDR1 and CDR2 from the germline V gene are SGHTA and FQGTGA. This CDR3 spans 15 amino acids. CDR3 amino acids: CASSLYASSTDTQYF. The CDR3 DNA is TGTGCCAGCAGCTTATATGCCTCTAGCACAGATACGCAGTATTTT.